The rows below give T cell receptor beta chains drawn from one sample of a study of shared clonotypes between healthy human individuals. The table came from immunoSEQ multiplex PCR; TCRdb's copy has only in-frame clones and leaves some out. The sample lists roughly 500,000 clones, 70% to 80% occurring once. The sequenced sample was PBMCs. These receptors came from a woman aged 35 to 49 in good health. Some clones in this sample may be carry-over from other donors' samples. Both conserved end residues are part of each CDR3. Each record gives: J gene, V gene, clone size, D gene, CDR3 protein, CDR3 DNA. The D gene is left open where the match is weak. Where a row states a size, it is once, few, many or the class of an expanded clone; other rows omit it.

TRBJ2-7 | TRBV29-1 | NA | NA | CSVERDNYEQYF | TGCAGCGTTGAACGGGATAACTACGAGCAGTACTTC
TRBJ1-1 | TRBV10-3 | NA | NA | CAISEFQGKNTEAFF | TGTGCCATCAGTGAGTTTCAGGGAAAGAACACTGAAGCTTTCTTT
TRBJ2-7 | TRBV5-1 | NA | NA | CASSLVALSYEQYF | TGCGCCAGCAGCTTGGTAGCCCTCTCCTACGAGCAGTACTTC
TRBJ1-2 | TRBV7-2 | NA | TRBD1 | CASSPPGQGGGYTF | TGTGCCAGCAGCCCGCCGGGACAGGGAGGTGGCTACACCTTC
TRBJ2-7 | TRBV2 | NA | TRBD2 | CASTAVAGYEQYF | TGTGCCAGCACAGCCGTAGCGGGCTACGAGCAGTACTTC
TRBJ1-4 | TRBV2 | NA | TRBD1 | CASSTGGEKLFF | TGTGCCAGCAGTACAGGGGGAGAAAAACTGTTTTTT
TRBJ2-1 | TRBV20-1 | NA | NA | CSARRYNEQFF | TGCAGTGCTCGACGGTACAATGAGCAGTTCTTC
TRBJ1-5 | TRBV6-6 | NA | NA | CASSPRQGSGVQPQHF | TGTGCCAGCAGTCCCCGGCAGGGGAGTGGTGTTCAGCCCCAGCATTTT
TRBJ1-2 | TRBV6-4 | many | TRBD1 | CASSEEGQSFYGYTF | TGTGCCAGCAGTGAAGAGGGACAGTCTTTCTATGGCTACACCTTC
TRBJ2-2 | TRBV5-1 | NA | NA | CASSFSGANTGELFF | TGCGCCAGCAGCTTCAGCGGAGCGAACACCGGGGAGCTGTTTTTT
TRBJ2-7 | TRBV7-6 | NA | NA | CASSSYRDTSYEQYF | TGTGCCAGCAGCTCGTACCGGGACACCTCATACGAGCAGTACTTC
TRBJ2-2 | TRBV19 | few | TRBD2 | CASRRTSGTTGELFF | TGTGCCAGTAGACGGACTAGCGGGACCACCGGGGAGCTGTTTTTT
TRBJ2-7 | TRBV7-2 | NA | TRBD2 | CAEGGVYEQYF | TGTGCCGAGGGAGGGGTCTACGAGCAGTACTTC